The present entry profiles one T cell receptor (beta chain) with its context. The data stem from a study of T cell changes during pregnancy in multiple sclerosis. Profiling relied on immunoSEQ multiplex PCR, and the TCRdb table lists in-frame clones only, not all of them. The table records around 50,000 clones, 93% of them present only once. The CDR3 extends over 15 amino acids. Trimming removed 5 bases from V and 0 bases from J, with 11 bases in between. The V gene's germline CDR1 is MGHDK and CDR2 SYGVNS. This chain uses TRBV25-1 with TRBJ2-1, with D perhaps matching TRBD2 (6 bases). The source is a female donor with multiple sclerosis, enrolled in a pregnancy study. The starting material was CD8+ T cells from peripheral blood mononuclear cells, obtained in the second trimester of pregnancy. The CDR3 region has the DNA TGTGCCAGCAGTATAGCGGAAAGCTCCTACAATGAGCAGTTCTTC. Encoded protein: CASSIAESSYNEQFF.